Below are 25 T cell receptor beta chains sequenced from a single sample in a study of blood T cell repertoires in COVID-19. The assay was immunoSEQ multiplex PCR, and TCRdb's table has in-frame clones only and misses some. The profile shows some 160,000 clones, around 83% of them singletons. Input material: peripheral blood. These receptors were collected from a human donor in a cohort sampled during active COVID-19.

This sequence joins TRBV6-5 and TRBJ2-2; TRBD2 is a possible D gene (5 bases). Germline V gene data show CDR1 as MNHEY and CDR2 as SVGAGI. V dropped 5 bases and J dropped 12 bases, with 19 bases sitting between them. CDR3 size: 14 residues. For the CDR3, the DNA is TGTGCCAGCAGTCCCAAATCAGATCGGAGGAAGCTGTTTTTT. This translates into CASSPKSDRRKLFF.

In DNA form, the CDR3 reads TGTGCCAGCAGCCTACCGGACAGTAGCAATCAGCCCCAGCATTTT. Amino acids: CASSLPDSSNQPQHF. The chain links TRBV6-2 or TRBV6-3 to TRBJ1-5; TRBD1 is a possible D gene (6 bases). Trimming took off 6 bases at V and 0 bases at J, with 12 bases between the two ends. Per the germline V gene, CDR1 is MNHEY and CDR2 is SVGEGT. CDR3 length equals 15 residues.

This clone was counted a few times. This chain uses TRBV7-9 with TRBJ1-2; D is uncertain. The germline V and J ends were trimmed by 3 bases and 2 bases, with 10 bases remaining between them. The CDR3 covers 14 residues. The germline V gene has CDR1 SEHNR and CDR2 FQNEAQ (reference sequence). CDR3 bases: TGTGCCAGCAGCTTCGAAGGGAGGAACTATGGCTACACCTTC. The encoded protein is CASSFEGRNYGYTF.

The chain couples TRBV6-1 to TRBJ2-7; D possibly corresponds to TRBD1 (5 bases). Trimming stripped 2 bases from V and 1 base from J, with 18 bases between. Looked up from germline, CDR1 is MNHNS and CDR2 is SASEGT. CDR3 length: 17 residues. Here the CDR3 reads CASSEQGSGQNSYEQYF. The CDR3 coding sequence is TGTGCCAGCAGTGAACAGGGTTCGGGCCAGAATTCCTACGAGCAGTACTTC.

In DNA form, the CDR3 reads TGTGCCACCCTCTCCGACAGGGTGGTCGAGCAGTACTTC. Translating it yields CATLSDRVVEQYF. The rearrangement links TRBV10-3 to TRBJ2-7; 7 nucleotides match TRBD1. The CDR3 is made up of 13 amino acids. V lost 10 bases and J lost 6; bases outside the gene matches: 12. From germline, CDR1 is ENHRY and CDR2 SYGVKD.

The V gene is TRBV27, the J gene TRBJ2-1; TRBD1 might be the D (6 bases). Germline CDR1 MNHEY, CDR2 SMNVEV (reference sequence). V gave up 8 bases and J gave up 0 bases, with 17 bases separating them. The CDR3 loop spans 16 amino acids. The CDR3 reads CASLGQFPSSYNEQFF. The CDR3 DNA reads TGTGCCAGCCTCGGACAGTTCCCTTCCTCCTACAATGAGCAGTTCTTC.

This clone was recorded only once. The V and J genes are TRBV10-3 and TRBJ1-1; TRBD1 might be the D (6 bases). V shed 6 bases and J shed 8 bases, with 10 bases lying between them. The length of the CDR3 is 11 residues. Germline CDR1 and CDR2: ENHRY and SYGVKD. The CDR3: CAIRAGTEAFF. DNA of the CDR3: TGTGCCATCAGGGCCGGGACAGAAGCTTTCTTT.

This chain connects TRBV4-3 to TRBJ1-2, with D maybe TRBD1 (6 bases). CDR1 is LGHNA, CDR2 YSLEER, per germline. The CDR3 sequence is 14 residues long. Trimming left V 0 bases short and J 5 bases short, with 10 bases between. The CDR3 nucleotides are TGCGCCAGCAGCCAAGATCTACAGGGTTATGGCTACACCTTC. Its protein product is CASSQDLQGYGYTF.

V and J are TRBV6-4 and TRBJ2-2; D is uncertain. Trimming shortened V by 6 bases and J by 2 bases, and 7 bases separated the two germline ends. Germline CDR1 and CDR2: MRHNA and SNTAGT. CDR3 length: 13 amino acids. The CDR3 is CASRDPNTGELFF. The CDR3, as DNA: TGTGCCAGCAGAGACCCTAACACCGGGGAGCTGTTTTTT.

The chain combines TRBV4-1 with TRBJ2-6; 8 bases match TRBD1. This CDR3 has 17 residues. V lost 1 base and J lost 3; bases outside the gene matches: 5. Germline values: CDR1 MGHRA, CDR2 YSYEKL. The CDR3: CASSQVQGANGANVLTF. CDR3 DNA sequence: TGCGCCAGCAGCCAAGTCCAGGGGGCGAATGGGGCCAACGTCCTGACTTTC.

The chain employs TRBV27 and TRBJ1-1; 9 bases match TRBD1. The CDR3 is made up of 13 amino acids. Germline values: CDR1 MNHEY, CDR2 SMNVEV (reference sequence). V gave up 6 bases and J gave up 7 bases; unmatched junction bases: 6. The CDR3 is CASRDRGFGEAFF. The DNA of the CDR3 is TGTGCCAGCAGGGACAGGGGATTTGGTGAAGCTTTCTTT.

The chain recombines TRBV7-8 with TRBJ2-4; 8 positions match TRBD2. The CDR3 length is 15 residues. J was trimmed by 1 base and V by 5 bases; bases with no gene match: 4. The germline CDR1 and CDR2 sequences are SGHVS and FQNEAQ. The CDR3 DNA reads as TGTGCCAGCAGCCCGGGCGGGGGGGCCAAAAACATTCAGTACTTC. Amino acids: CASSPGGGAKNIQYF.

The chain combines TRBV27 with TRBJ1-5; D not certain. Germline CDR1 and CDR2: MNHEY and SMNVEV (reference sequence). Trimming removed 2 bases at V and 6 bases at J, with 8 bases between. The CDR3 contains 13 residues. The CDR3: CASSLREGQPQHF. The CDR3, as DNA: TGTGCCAGCAGTTTAAGGGAGGGTCAGCCCCAGCATTTT.

The CDR3 DNA sequence: TGTGCCATCAGGCCTAGCGGGAGCAGCTACAATGAGCAGTTCTTC. Translation: CAIRPSGSSYNEQFF. The chain is built from TRBV10-3 and TRBJ2-1, with TRBD2 matching 10 bases. There are 15 residues in the CDR3. Trimming removed 6 bases from V and 3 bases from J; junction bases left unmatched: 5. Germline V gene lookup returns CDR1 ENHRY and CDR2 SYGVKD.

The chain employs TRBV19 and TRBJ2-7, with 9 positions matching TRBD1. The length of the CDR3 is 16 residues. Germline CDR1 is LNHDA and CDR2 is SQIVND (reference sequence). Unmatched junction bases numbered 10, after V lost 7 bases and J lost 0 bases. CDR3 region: CASTLTGGLASYEQYF. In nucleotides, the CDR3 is TGTGCCAGTACCCTAACAGGGGGCCTCGCCTCCTACGAGCAGTACTTC.

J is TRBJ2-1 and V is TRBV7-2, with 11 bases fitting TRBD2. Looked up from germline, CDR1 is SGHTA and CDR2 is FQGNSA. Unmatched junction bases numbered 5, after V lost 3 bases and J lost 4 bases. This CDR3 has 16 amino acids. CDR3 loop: CASSFTSGRSYNEQFF. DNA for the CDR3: TGTGCCAGCAGCTTTACTAGCGGGAGATCATACAATGAGCAGTTCTTC.

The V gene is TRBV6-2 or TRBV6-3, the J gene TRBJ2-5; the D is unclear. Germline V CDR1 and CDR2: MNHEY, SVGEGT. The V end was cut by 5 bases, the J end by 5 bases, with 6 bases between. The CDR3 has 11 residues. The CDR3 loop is CASSNGETQYF. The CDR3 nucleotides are TGTGCCAGCAGTAACGGGGAGACCCAGTACTTC.

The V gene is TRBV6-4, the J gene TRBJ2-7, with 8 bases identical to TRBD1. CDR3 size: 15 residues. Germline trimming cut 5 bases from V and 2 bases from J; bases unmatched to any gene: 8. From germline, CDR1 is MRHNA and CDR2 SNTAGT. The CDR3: CASSHETGGPYEQYF. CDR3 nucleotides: TGTGCCAGCAGTCACGAAACAGGGGGACCCTACGAGCAGTACTTC.

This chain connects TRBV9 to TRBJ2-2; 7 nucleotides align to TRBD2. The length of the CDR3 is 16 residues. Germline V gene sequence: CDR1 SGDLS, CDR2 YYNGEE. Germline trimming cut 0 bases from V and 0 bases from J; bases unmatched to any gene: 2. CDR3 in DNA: TGTGCCAGCAGCGTAGCTAGCGGAGCGAACACCGGGGAGCTGTTTTTT. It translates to CASSVASGANTGELFF. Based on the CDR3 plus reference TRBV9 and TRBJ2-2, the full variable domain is DSGVTQTPKHLITATGQRVTLRCSPRSGDLSVYWYQQSLDQGLQFLIQYYNGEERAKGNILERFSAQQFPDLHSELNLSSLELGDSALYFCASSVASGANTGELFFGEGSRLTVL.

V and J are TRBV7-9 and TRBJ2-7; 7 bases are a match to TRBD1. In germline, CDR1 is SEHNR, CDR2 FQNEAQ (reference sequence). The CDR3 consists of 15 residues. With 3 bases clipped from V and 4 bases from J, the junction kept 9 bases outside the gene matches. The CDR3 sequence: CASSFQLTGQYEQYF. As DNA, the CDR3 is TGTGCCAGCAGCTTCCAATTGACAGGGCAATACGAGCAGTACTTC.

The CDR3 DNA is TGTGCCAGCAGCTTAGGACAGGGGTCGGGGTCCTACGAGCAGTACTTC. It yields the protein CASSLGQGSGSYEQYF. J is TRBJ2-7 and V is TRBV7-2, with 8 positions matching TRBD1. V trimming: 1 base; J trimming: 1 base; junction bases outside the gene matches: 6. Germline CDR1 reads SGHTA; CDR2 reads FQGNSA. This CDR3 spans 16 amino acids.

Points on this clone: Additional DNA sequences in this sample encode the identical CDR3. DNA for the CDR3: TGTGCCAGCAGTTACAGGGGGCCCCAGCATTTT. Residues: CASSYRGPQHF. The V call is TRBV6-2 or TRBV6-3, the J call TRBJ1-5; D is perhaps TRBD1 (5 bases). The CDR3 spans 11 residues. The germline V gene encodes CDR1 MNHEY and CDR2 SVGEGT. The germline V and J ends were trimmed by 2 bases and 9 bases, with 5 bases remaining between them.

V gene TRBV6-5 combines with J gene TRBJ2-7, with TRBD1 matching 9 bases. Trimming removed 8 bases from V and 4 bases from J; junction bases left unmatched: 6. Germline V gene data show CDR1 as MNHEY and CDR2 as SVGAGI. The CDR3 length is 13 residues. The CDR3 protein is CASQGTGKYEQYF. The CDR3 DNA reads TGTGCCAGCCAGGGGACAGGGAAGTACGAGCAGTACTTC.

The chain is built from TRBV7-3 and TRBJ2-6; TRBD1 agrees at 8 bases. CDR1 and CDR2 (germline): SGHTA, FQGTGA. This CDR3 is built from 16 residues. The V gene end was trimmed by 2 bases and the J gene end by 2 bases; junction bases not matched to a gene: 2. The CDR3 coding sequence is TGTGCCAGCAGCTTAGACAGGGGACCTGGGGCCAACGTCCTGACTTTC. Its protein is CASSLDRGPGANVLTF.

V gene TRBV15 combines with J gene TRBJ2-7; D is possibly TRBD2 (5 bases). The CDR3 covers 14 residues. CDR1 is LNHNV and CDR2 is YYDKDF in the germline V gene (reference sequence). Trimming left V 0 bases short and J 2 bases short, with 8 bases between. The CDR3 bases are TGTGCCACCAGCAGAGACCCGGGAACCTACGAGCAGTACTTC. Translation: CATSRDPGTYEQYF.